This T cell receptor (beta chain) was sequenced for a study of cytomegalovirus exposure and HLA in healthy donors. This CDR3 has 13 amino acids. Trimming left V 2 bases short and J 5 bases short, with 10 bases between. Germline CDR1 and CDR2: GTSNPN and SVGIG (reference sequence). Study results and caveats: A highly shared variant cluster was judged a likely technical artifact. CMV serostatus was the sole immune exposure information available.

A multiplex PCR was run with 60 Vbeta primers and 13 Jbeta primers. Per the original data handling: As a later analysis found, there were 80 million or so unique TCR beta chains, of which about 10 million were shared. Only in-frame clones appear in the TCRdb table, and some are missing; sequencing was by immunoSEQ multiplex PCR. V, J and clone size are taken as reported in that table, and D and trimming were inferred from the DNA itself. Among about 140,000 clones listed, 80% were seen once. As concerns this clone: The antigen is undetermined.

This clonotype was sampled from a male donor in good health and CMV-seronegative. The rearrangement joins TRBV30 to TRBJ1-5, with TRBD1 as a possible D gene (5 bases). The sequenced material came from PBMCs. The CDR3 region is CAWSRRGDQPQHF. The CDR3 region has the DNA TGTGCCTGGAGTCGGAGGGGTGATCAGCCCCAGCATTTT.